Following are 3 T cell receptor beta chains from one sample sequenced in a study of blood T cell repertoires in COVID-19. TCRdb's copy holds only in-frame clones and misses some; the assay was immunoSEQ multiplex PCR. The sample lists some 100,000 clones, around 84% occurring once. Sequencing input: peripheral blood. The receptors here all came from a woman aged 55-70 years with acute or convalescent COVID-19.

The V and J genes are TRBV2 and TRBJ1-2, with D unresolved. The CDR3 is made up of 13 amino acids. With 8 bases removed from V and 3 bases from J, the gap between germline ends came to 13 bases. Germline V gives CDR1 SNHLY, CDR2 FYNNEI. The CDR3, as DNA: TGTGCCAGCTCCCGGGCGGGAGACTATGGCTACACCTTC. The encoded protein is CASSRAGDYGYTF.

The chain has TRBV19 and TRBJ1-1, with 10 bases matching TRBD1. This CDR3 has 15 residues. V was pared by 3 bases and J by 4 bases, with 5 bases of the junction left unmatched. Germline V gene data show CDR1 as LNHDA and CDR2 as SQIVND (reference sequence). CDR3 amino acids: CASSIGTGEVTEAFF. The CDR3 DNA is TGTGCCAGTAGTATCGGGACAGGGGAGGTCACTGAAGCTTTCTTT.

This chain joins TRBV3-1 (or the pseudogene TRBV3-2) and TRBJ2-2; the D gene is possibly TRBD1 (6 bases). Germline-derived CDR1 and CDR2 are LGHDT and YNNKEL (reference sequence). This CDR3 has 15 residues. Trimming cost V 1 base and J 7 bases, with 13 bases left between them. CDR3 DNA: TGTGCCAGCAGCCAAGGGCCAGGGGTGGGCGGGGAGCTGTTTTTT. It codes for CASSQGPGVGGELFF.